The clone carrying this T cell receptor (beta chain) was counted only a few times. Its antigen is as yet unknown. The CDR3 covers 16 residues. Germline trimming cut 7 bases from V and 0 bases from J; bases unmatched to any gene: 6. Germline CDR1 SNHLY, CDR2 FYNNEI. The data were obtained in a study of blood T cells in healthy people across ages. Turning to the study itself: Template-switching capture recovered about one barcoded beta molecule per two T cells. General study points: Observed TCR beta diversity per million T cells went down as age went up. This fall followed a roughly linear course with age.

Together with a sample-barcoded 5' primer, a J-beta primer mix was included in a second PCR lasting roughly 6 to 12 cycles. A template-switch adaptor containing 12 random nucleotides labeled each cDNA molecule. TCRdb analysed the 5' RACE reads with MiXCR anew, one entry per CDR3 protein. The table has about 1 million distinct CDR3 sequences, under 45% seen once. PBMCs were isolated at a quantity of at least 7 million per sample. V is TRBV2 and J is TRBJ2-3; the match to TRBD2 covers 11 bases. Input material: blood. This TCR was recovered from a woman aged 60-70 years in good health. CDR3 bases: TGTGCCAGCAACCGACTAGCGGGACGGAGCACAGATACGCAGTATTTT. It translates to CASNRLAGRSTDTQYF.